These 15 T cell receptor beta chains share one sample of origin, sequenced in a study of control samples from healthy donors and cancer patients (dated by TCRdb to about 2020). The library came from the immunoSEQ multiplex PCR assay. What TCRdb holds here is the immuneACCESS table cut down to in-frame rearrangements. Part of the clones is not present; checked against another copy, under half of the missing clones reflect an unresolved V gene, and the others are unexplained. The sample table contains roughly 76,000 clones; only one count was recorded for 90% to 95% of them. About 1.3% of the sample is held by the ten biggest clonotypes. Sequences were obtained from PBMCs. These receptors originate from a woman aged 40 to 49 with lung cancer.

The rearrangement uses TRBV4-1 and TRBJ1-5, with 8 bases that match TRBD1. This CDR3 has 13 amino acids. V was clipped by 8 bases and J by 9 bases; unmatched bases: 9. The germline CDR1 and CDR2 sequences are MGHRA and YSYEKL. For the CDR3, the DNA is TGCGCCAGCGGCGCGCAGGGGGCAGGGCCCCAGCATTTT. Translating it yields CASGAQGAGPQHF.

The chain joins TRBV3-1 (or the pseudogene TRBV3-2) to TRBJ1-1, with unresolved D. Trimming pared 4 bases from V and 9 bases from J, leaving 15 bases between. The germline CDR1 and CDR2 sequences are LGHDT and YNNKEL (reference sequence). CDR3 length equals 13 residues. CDR3 sequence reads: CASSPGVSRQAFF. In DNA form, the CDR3 reads TGTGCCAGCAGCCCCGGGGTCTCAAGACAAGCTTTCTTT.

The rearrangement joins TRBV6-5 to TRBJ1-2; perhaps TRBD1 as D (5 bases). Trimming cost V 4 bases and J 1 base, with 7 bases left between them. Germline values: CDR1 MNHEY, CDR2 SVGAGI. CDR3 size: 13 residues. In DNA form, the CDR3 reads TGTGCCAGCAGTTTACAGGATAACTATGGCTACACCTTC. As protein: CASSLQDNYGYTF.

The chain uses TRBV19 and TRBJ2-2; D possibly matches TRBD1 or TRBD2 (5 bases each). CDR3 length equals 15 residues. The V and J ends lost 5 bases and 3 bases respectively, with 13 bases between them. Germline CDR1 and CDR2: LNHDA and SQIVND (reference sequence). The CDR3 sequence: CASSPGQWDTGELFF. CDR3 DNA sequence: TGTGCCAGTAGTCCGGGGCAGTGGGACACCGGGGAGCTGTTTTTT.

The CDR3 nucleotides read TGTGCCAGCAGCTCACAATCTACTAGCGGGACCATCAATGAGCAGTTCTTC. Its protein product is CASSSQSTSGTINEQFF. This rearrangement joins TRBV5-4 to TRBJ2-1; TRBD2 matches 10 bases. The length of the CDR3 is 17 residues. Germline CDR1 and CDR2: SGHNT and YYREEE (reference sequence). J lost 6 bases, V lost 3 bases, and 12 bases had no gene match.

This chain links TRBV5-1 with TRBJ2-7; TRBD1 might be the D (6 bases). The V gene lost 0 bases and the J gene lost 6 bases, with 7 bases spanning the gap. The CDR3 sequence is 12 residues long. Germline CDR1 reads SGHRS; CDR2 reads YFSETQ. The CDR3 DNA follows: TGCGCCAGCAGCTTGGGGACAGCCGAGCAGTACTTC. Its protein product is CASSLGTAEQYF. The complete variable domain, with remaining parts taken from reference TRBV5-1 and TRBJ2-7, reads KAGVTQTPRYLIKTRGQQVTLSCSPISGHRSVSWYQQTPGQGLQFLFEYFSETQRNKGNFPGRFSGRQFSNSRSEMNVSTLELGDSALYLCASSLGTAEQYFGPGTRLTVT.

The chain links TRBV7-6 to TRBJ2-1, with 11 bases aligning to TRBD2. The junction had 9 bases not matched to a gene; V was cut back by 2 bases and J by 0 bases. The germline V gene encodes CDR1 SGHVS and CDR2 FNYEAQ. CDR3 length equals 19 residues. This CDR3 reads CASSLPGLAAHSSYNEQFF. CDR3 coding DNA: TGTGCCAGCAGCTTACCGGGACTAGCGGCACACAGCTCCTACAATGAGCAGTTCTTC.

The chain recombines TRBV19 with TRBJ1-3; a possible D gene is TRBD1 (5 bases). V shed 3 bases and J shed 3 bases, with 9 bases lying between them. Germline assignment: CDR1 LNHDA and CDR2 SQIVND (reference sequence). The CDR3 spans 14 residues. Written as DNA, the CDR3 is TGTGCCAGTAGTATTGGGGCAGATGGAAACACCATATATTTT. Amino acids: CASSIGADGNTIYF. Filled out from reference TRBV19 and TRBJ1-3, the complete variable domain reads DGGITQSPKYLFRKEGQNVTLSCEQNLNHDAMYWYRQDPGQGLRLIYYSQIVNDFQKGDIAEGYSVSREKKESFPLTVTSAQKNPTAFYLCASSIGADGNTIYFGEGSWLTVV.

This clone was detected only once. This chain uses TRBV3-1 (or the pseudogene TRBV3-2) with TRBJ1-1; D remains unclear. CDR3 length: 13 residues. V shed 4 bases and J shed 1 base, with 7 bases lying between them. CDR1 LGHDT and CDR2 YNNKEL come from the germline V gene (reference sequence). As DNA, the CDR3 is TGTGCCAGCAGCCGGTCCGAGAACACTGAAGCTTTCTTT. Translated: CASSRSENTEAFF.

This clone has just a few counts. CDR3 loop: CASSFPGQDPSGANVLTF. CDR3 sequence (DNA): TGCGCCAGCAGCTTTCCGGGACAGGATCCCTCTGGGGCCAACGTCCTGACTTTC. The V and J genes are TRBV5-1 and TRBJ2-6; 8 positions match TRBD1. J lost 0 bases, V lost 2 bases, and 7 bases had no gene match. CDR3 length equals 18 residues. Per germline, CDR1 SGHRS and CDR2 YFSETQ.

V gene TRBV19 combines with J gene TRBJ2-1; D tentatively reads TRBD1 or TRBD2 (6 bases each). This CDR3 contains 14 residues. Trimming cost V 1 base and J 7 bases, with 11 bases left between them. CDR1 and CDR2 from the germline V gene are LNHDA and SQIVND (reference sequence). CDR3 nucleotide sequence: TGTGCCAGTAGTATAGGGGGGGCTGGAAATGAGCAGTTCTTC. Translating gives CASSIGGAGNEQFF.

This sequence joins TRBV6-5 and TRBJ1-1, with 8 positions matching TRBD1. The CDR3 is made up of 14 amino acids. Germline CDR1 and CDR2: MNHEY and SVGAGI. J gave up 5 bases and V 0 bases, and 2 bases lay outside the gene matches. The CDR3 coding sequence is TGTGCCAGCAGTTACTCGTACAGGGGGACTGAAGCTTTCTTT. Its protein product is CASSYSYRGTEAFF.

The chain has TRBV19 and TRBJ1-1, with D perhaps TRBD1 (6 bases). Trimming removed 6 bases from V and 5 bases from J, with 13 bases in between. Per the germline V gene, CDR1 is LNHDA and CDR2 is SQIVND (reference sequence). The CDR3 length is 13 residues. The DNA for the CDR3 is TGTGCCAGTAGGGAGAGAGGACAGACTGAAGCTTTCTTT. This codes for CASRERGQTEAFF.

The CDR3 DNA reads TGTGCCAGTAGCGACAGGGTAAGGAATGGCTACACCTTC. It translates to CASSDRVRNGYTF. The chain employs TRBV19 and TRBJ1-2; 7 bases fit TRBD1. CDR3 length: 13 residues. With 6 bases clipped from V and 6 bases from J, the junction kept 7 bases outside the gene matches. Germline loops: CDR1 LNHDA, CDR2 SQIVND (reference sequence).

This rearrangement joins TRBV5-1 to TRBJ1-2, with D unresolved. The CDR3 loop spans 13 amino acids. Germline V CDR1 and CDR2: SGHRS, YFSETQ. The germline V and J ends were trimmed by 3 bases and 4 bases, with 10 bases remaining between them. CDR3 nucleotides: TGCGCCAGCAGCTCGGATGTTGGCTATGGCTACACCTTC. Protein product: CASSSDVGYGYTF.